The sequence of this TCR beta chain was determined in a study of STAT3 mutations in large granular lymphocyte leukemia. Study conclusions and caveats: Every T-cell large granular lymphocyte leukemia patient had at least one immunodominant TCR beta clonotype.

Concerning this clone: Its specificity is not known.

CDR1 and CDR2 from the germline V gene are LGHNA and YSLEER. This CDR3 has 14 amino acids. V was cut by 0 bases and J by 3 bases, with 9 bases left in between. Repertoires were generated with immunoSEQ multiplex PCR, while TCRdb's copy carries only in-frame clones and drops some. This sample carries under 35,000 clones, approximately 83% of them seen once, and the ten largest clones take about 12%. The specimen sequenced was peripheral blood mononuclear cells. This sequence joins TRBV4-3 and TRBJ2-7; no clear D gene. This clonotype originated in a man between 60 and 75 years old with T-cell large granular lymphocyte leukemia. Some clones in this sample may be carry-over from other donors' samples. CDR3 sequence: CASSQDPGNYEQYF. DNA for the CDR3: TGCGCCAGCAGCCAAGATCCAGGCAACTACGAGCAGTACTTC.